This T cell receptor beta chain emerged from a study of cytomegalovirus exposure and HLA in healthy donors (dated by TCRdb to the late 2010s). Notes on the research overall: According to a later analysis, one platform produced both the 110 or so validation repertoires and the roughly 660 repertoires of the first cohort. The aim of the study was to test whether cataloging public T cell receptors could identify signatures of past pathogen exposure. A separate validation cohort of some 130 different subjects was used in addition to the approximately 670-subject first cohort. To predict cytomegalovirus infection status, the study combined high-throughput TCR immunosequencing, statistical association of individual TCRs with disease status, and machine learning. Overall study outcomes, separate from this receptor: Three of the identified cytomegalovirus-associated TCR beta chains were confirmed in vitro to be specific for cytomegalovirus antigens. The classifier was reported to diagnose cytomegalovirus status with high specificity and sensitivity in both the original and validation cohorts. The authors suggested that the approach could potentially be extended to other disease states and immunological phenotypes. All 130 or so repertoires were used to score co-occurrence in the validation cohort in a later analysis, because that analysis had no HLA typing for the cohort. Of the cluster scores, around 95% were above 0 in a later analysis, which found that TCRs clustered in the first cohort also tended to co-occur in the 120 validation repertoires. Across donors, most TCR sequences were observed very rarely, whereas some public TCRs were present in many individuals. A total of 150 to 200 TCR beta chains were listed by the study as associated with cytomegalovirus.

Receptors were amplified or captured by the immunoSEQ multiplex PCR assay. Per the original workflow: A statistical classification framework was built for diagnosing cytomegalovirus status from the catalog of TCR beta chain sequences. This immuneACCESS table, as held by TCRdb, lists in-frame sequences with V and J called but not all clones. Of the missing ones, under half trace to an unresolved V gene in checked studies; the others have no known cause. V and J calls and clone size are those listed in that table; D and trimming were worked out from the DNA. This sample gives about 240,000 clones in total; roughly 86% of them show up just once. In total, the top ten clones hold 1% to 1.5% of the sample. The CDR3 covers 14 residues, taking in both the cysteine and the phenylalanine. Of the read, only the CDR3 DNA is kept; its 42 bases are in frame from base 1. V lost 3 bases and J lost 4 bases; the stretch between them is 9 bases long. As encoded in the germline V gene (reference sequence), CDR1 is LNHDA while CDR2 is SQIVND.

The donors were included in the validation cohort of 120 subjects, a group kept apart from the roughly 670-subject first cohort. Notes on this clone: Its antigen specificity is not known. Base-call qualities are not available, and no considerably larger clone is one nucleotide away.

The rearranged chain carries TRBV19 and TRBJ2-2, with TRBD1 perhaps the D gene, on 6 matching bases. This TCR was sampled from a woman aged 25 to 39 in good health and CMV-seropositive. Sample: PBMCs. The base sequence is TGTGCCAGTAGTATTAGGGACATCACCGGGGAGCTGTTTTTT. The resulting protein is CASSIRDITGELFF.